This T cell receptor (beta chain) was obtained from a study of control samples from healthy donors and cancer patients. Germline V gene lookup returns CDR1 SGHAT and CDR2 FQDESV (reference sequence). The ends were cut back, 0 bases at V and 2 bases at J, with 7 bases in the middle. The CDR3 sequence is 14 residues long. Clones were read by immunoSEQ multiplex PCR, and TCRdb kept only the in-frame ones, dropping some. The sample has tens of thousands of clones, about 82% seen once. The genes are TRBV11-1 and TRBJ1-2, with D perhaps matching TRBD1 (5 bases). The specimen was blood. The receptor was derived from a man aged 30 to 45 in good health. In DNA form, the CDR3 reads TGTGCCAGCAGCTTAGCGGAGGGGAACTATGGCTACACCTTC. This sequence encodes CASSLAEGNYGYTF.